Listed below are T cell receptor beta chains from one sample, sequenced in a study of blood T cell repertoires in COVID-19. The table came from immunoSEQ multiplex PCR; TCRdb's copy has only in-frame clones and leaves some out. The data show under 300,000 clones, about 85% seen once. The sample comprised PBMCs or T cells enriched from blood (not recorded which). The origin of the receptors is a woman aged 50 to 60 who had been exposed to COVID-19. Each CDR3 is given with its conserved first and last residue. A D gene is named only where the DNA matches it firmly. For some rows the clone size is stated as once, few or many, or as a class when expanded; others skip it.

DNA: TGTGCCAGCAGCGGGACAGGCTACAATGAGCAGTTCTTC
CDR3: CASSGTGYNEQFF
V: TRBV9
J: TRBJ2-1
D: TRBD1
size: -

DNA: TGTGCCAGCAGCTTAGCAGGACAGGCGGCTGAAGCTTTCTTT
CDR3: CASSLAGQAAEAFF
V: TRBV7-2
J: TRBJ1-1
D: TRBD1
size: -

DNA: TGTGCCATCAGTGAGTTGGGGGACATCCAAGCTTTCTTT
CDR3: CAISELGDIQAFF
V: TRBV10-3
J: TRBJ1-1
D: -
size: -

DNA: TGCAGCGTTGACGGGTTGTCGCCTGAAGCTTTCTTT
CDR3: CSVDGLSPEAFF
V: TRBV29-1
J: TRBJ1-1
D: -
size: -

DNA: TGCGCCAGCAGCGAGGACCCGAGGGGGTTAGCTTTCTTT
CDR3: CASSEDPRGLAFF
V: TRBV5-1
J: TRBJ1-1
D: -
size: -

DNA: TGTGCCAGCAGCCACAGGGAGGGCAGTCAGTCACCCCTCCACTTT
CDR3: CASSHREGSQSPLHF
V: TRBV7-9
J: TRBJ1-6
D: -
size: -

DNA: TGTGCCAGCAGCTTGGCCGGACAGGGCTCTGGGGCCAACGTCCTGACTTTC
CDR3: CASSLAGQGSGANVLTF
V: TRBV5-5
J: TRBJ2-6
D: TRBD1
size: -

DNA: TGTGCCAGCAGCTCGGAGTCTCCGGCTTCACCCCTCCACTTT
CDR3: CASSSESPASPLHF
V: TRBV6-6
J: TRBJ1-6
D: -
size: -

DNA: TGCGCCAGCAGCCTGGGCGGAGGAGGCAAACAAGAGACCCAGTACTTC
CDR3: CASSLGGGGKQETQYF
V: TRBV5-1
J: TRBJ2-5
D: -
size: -

DNA: TGTGCCAGCAGTGGATCCGGTGGCTACACCTTC
CDR3: CASSGSGGYTF
V: TRBV6-4
J: TRBJ1-2
D: -
size: -

DNA: TGTGCTAGTGGGAACAAGGGAGCCGGGTTTGGGGCCAACGTCCTGACTTTC
CDR3: CASGNKGAGFGANVLTF
V: TRBV12-5
J: TRBJ2-6
D: -
size: -

DNA: TGCGCCAGCAGTCAATGTGGAGGAGTGTACACTGAAGCTTTCTTT
CDR3: CASSQCGGVYTEAFF
V: TRBV23-1
J: TRBJ1-1
D: -
size: -

DNA: TGTGCCAGCAGCTTGGGTCAGAACTATGGCTACACCTTC
CDR3: CASSLGQNYGYTF
V: TRBV5-5
J: TRBJ1-2
D: -
size: -

DNA: TGTGCCAGCAGTTTCCCGGGACAGATCTACGAGCAGTACTTC
CDR3: CASSFPGQIYEQYF
V: TRBV6-1
J: TRBJ2-7
D: TRBD1
size: -

DNA: TGTGCCAGCAGCAGGCGACAGGGGGCCGAGCAGTACTTC
CDR3: CASSRRQGAEQYF
V: TRBV9
J: TRBJ2-7
D: TRBD1
size: -

DNA: TGTGCCAGCAGCTTGCGGGACGGCGGTCCCAACCAACAGTACTTC
CDR3: CASSLRDGGPNQQYF
V: TRBV7-3
J: TRBJ2-7
D: -
size: few

DNA: TGTGCCAGCAGTTTAGACAGGGTCTCTACTATCCACTTT
CDR3: CASSLDRVSTIHF
V: TRBV28
J: TRBJ1-6
D: TRBD1
size: -

DNA: TGTGCCAGCAGTTTGGAGTGGAATGAAAAACTGTTTTTT
CDR3: CASSLEWNEKLFF
V: TRBV12-3/TRBV12-4
J: TRBJ1-4
D: -
size: -

DNA: TGCAGCGCTTCTCTAGCGGGTCCAACAGATACGCAGTATTTT
CDR3: CSASLAGPTDTQYF
V: TRBV29-1
J: TRBJ2-3
D: TRBD2
size: -

DNA: TGCACCAGCGTCGCCCCGTCGTCCAGGGAAAGCCAGCCCCAGCATTTT
CDR3: CTSVAPSSRESQPQHF
V: TRBV1
J: TRBJ1-5
D: -
size: once

DNA: TGTGCCAGCAGCCATACACAGGGCCCGGGGAGAGATAACACTGAAGCTTTCTTT
CDR3: CASSHTQGPGRDNTEAFF
V: TRBV3-1/TRBV3-2
J: TRBJ1-1
D: -
size: -

DNA: TGTGCCAGCTCGGAGGCAGTCACAGATACGCAGTATTTT
CDR3: CASSEAVTDTQYF
V: TRBV18
J: TRBJ2-3
D: -
size: -

DNA: TGCAGCACAAGACAGGGGCCCTACGAGCAGTACTTC
CDR3: CSTRQGPYEQYF
V: TRBV29-1
J: TRBJ2-7
D: TRBD1
size: -

DNA: TGTGCCAGTATGGGAGGGGGAGATGGCTACACCTTC
CDR3: CASMGGGDGYTF
V: TRBV19
J: TRBJ1-2
D: -
size: -

DNA: TGTGCCAGCAGCCATCGGACAGGGACCATGAACACTGAAGCTTTCTTT
CDR3: CASSHRTGTMNTEAFF
V: TRBV5-8
J: TRBJ1-1
D: TRBD1
size: -

DNA: TGTGCCAGTAGTATTTATGGGGCTAGCAATCAGCCCCAGCATTTT
CDR3: CASSIYGASNQPQHF
V: TRBV19
J: TRBJ1-5
D: -
size: -

DNA: TGTGCCAGCAGCTCTATGCCGGGACAGATAACCGAGCAGTACTTC
CDR3: CASSSMPGQITEQYF
V: TRBV7-2
J: TRBJ2-7
D: TRBD1
size: -

DNA: TGTGCCAGCAGCGTTAACAGGGAGACAGATACGCAGTATTTT
CDR3: CASSVNRETDTQYF
V: TRBV9
J: TRBJ2-3
D: -
size: -

DNA: TGTGCCAGCACTATAACGGGAGGAACTGAAGCTTTCTTT
CDR3: CASTITGGTEAFF
V: TRBV2
J: TRBJ1-1
D: -
size: once

DNA: TGTGCCAGCAGCTTAGATCTTAGGAGCACTGAAGCTTTCTTT
CDR3: CASSLDLRSTEAFF
V: TRBV11-2
J: TRBJ1-1
D: -
size: -

DNA: TGTGCCAGCAGTGCATATGATCGGTCCTACGAGCAGTACTTC
CDR3: CASSAYDRSYEQYF
V: TRBV28
J: TRBJ2-7
D: -
size: many

DNA: TGTGCCAGCAGCTCAAAGGGAGGGAACCATTCACCCCTCCACTTT
CDR3: CASSSKGGNHSPLHF
V: TRBV7-9
J: TRBJ1-6
D: -
size: -

DNA: TGTGCCAGCAGCGACAGGGGGCTGTGGGAGCTGTTTTTT
CDR3: CASSDRGLWELFF
V: TRBV12-3/TRBV12-4
J: TRBJ2-2
D: TRBD1
size: -

DNA: TGTGCCAGCAGTGCACCGGGACAGGGATTCTATGGCTACACCTTC
CDR3: CASSAPGQGFYGYTF
V: TRBV6-2/TRBV6-3
J: TRBJ1-2
D: TRBD1
size: few

DNA: TGTGCCAGCAGCTTAGACAGTCGAAAAAACACCATATATTTT
CDR3: CASSLDSRKNTIYF
V: TRBV7-6
J: TRBJ1-3
D: -
size: once

DNA: TGTGCCAGCAGCTCCTGGACAGGCTCGAACACCGGGGAGCTGTTTTTT
CDR3: CASSSWTGSNTGELFF
V: TRBV7-9
J: TRBJ2-2
D: TRBD1
size: few

DNA: TGCGCCAGCAGTTTAGATACAGGGGGCTCCTACAATGAGCAGTTCTTC
CDR3: CASSLDTGGSYNEQFF
V: TRBV5-1
J: TRBJ2-1
D: TRBD1
size: -

DNA: TGTGCCAGCAGCCCCTACTCTAAAGAGCCCCAGCATTTT
CDR3: CASSPYSKEPQHF
V: TRBV3-1/TRBV3-2
J: TRBJ1-5
D: -
size: -

DNA: TGTGCCAGCAGTGGACCCGGACAGGGCAAGACTCTGTCGCAGTATTTT
CDR3: CASSGPGQGKTLSQYF
V: TRBV25-1
J: TRBJ2-3
D: TRBD1
size: -

DNA: TGTGCCAGCAGCTCCCCGGAGGTTCTGAACACTGAAGCTTTCTTT
CDR3: CASSSPEVLNTEAFF
V: TRBV7-2
J: TRBJ1-1
D: -
size: -